The 23 T cell receptor beta chains listed next were all sequenced from one sample in a study of blood T cell repertoires in COVID-19. The data were produced by immunoSEQ multiplex PCR, yet TCRdb's version contains in-frame clones alone and is incomplete. In the table there are fewer than 350,000 clones, approximately 83% of which are singletons. Sequencing was carried out using PBMCs or T cells enriched from blood (not recorded which). These receptors were obtained from a man under 40 who had recovered from COVID-19.

J is TRBJ2-1 and V is TRBV7-8; tentatively, D is TRBD1 (6 bases). CDR3 length: 18 amino acids. The germline CDR1 and CDR2 sequences are SGHVS and FQNEAQ. V lost 5 bases and J 0 bases, leaving 20 bases between the germline ends. The CDR3 sequence: CASSLRRQASFSYNEQFF. As DNA, the CDR3 is TGTGCCAGCAGCCTGAGGAGACAGGCCAGCTTCTCCTACAATGAGCAGTTCTTC. Based on the CDR3 plus reference TRBV7-8 and TRBJ2-1, the full variable domain is GAGVSQSPRYKVAKRGQDVALRCDPISGHVSLFWYQQALGQGPEFLTYFQNEAQLDKSGLPSDRFFAERPEGSVSTLKIQRTQQEDSAVYLCASSLRRQASFSYNEQFFGPGTRLTVL.

Written as DNA, the CDR3 is TGTGCCAGCAGTCCATTTTCGGGACAGGGGGTATATGGCTACACCTTC. Protein sequence: CASSPFSGQGVYGYTF. This chain joins TRBV3-1 (or the pseudogene TRBV3-2) and TRBJ1-2, with 11 positions matching TRBD1. The length of the CDR3 is 16 residues. Per germline, CDR1 LGHDT and CDR2 YNNKEL (reference sequence). The trim removed 6 bases at V and 5 bases at J, leaving 11 bases unmatched.

This chain connects TRBV29-1 to TRBJ1-2; 11 bases fit TRBD1. There are 21 residues in the CDR3. V was clipped by 3 bases and J by 4 bases; unmatched bases: 25. The germline V gene encodes CDR1 SQVTM and CDR2 ANQGSEA. CDR3 nucleotide sequence: TGCAGCGTTGACCCGAAGGGATTTGAGGGACAGGGGGAGTTCAAGGGCTATGGCTACACCTTC. Protein: CSVDPKGFEGQGEFKGYGYTF.

The chain couples TRBV11-3 to TRBJ2-1; a weak D match, TRBD2 (8 bases). The germline gives CDR1 SGHNT, CDR2 YENEEA. The V and J ends lost 5 bases and 15 bases respectively, with 23 bases between them. The CDR3 spans 14 residues. The CDR3 region has the DNA TGTGCCAGCAGCCGAGGGGGCGGGGGGACGATGATGTTCTTC. Its translation is CASSRGGGGTMMFF.

The chain couples TRBV19 to TRBJ1-1, with D possibly being TRBD1 (6 bases). Trimming took 5 bases from V and 1 from J, leaving 17 bases between them. The CDR3 covers 16 residues. Germline lookup yields CDR1 LNHDA and CDR2 SQIVND (reference sequence). The CDR3 is CASSFPTGQRNTEAFF. The CDR3 region has the DNA TGTGCCAGTAGTTTCCCCACAGGACAGAGGAACACTGAAGCTTTCTTT. The variable domain in full, completed from reference TRBV19 and TRBJ1-1, reads DGGITQSPKYLFRKEGQNVTLSCEQNLNHDAMYWYRQDPGQGLRLIYYSQIVNDFQKGDIAEGYSVSREKKESFPLTVTSAQKNPTAFYLCASSFPTGQRNTEAFFGQGTRLTVV.

The CDR3 spells CASSPLSWTGENTEAFF. The CDR3 DNA reads as TGTGCCAGCAGCCCCCTCTCCTGGACAGGGGAGAACACTGAAGCTTTCTTT. The gene calls are TRBV4-2 and TRBJ1-1, with 9 bases identical to TRBD1. Per germline, CDR1 LGHNA and CDR2 YNFKEQ. The CDR3 is 17 amino acids. The trim removed 4 bases at V and 1 base at J, leaving 10 bases unmatched.

This clone was counted a few times. In nucleotides, the CDR3 is TGCAGCGTTGAGGGTACAGGGTTTGCCACTGAAGCTTTCTTT. Translating gives CSVEGTGFATEAFF. This rearrangement joins TRBV29-1 to TRBJ1-1, with D maybe TRBD1 (6 bases). Germline-derived CDR1 and CDR2 are SQVTM and ANQGSEA. The CDR3 length is 14 residues. V was pared by 3 bases and J by 4 bases, with 15 bases between.

The rearrangement joins TRBV11-2 to TRBJ2-2; D not certain. Trimming took 3 bases from V and 0 from J, leaving 5 bases between them. This CDR3 is built from 14 residues. Germline V gene sequence: CDR1 SGHAT, CDR2 FQNNGV. CDR3 in DNA: TGTGCCAGCAGCTTTCGTCCGAACACCGGGGAGCTGTTTTTT. Its protein product is CASSFRPNTGELFF.

V gene TRBV5-5 combines with J gene TRBJ1-3, with D perhaps TRBD1 (6 bases). V was trimmed by 4 bases and J by 1 base, leaving 18 bases between them. The CDR3 length is 17 residues. The germline V gene has CDR1 SGHKS and CDR2 YYEKEE (reference sequence). As DNA, the CDR3 is TGTGCCAGCAGCCCCCCGGGGGGCGCGAATTCTGGAAACACCATATATTTT. Translating it yields CASSPPGGANSGNTIYF.

V is TRBV28 and J is TRBJ2-7, with TRBD1 as a possible D gene (6 bases). CDR1 MDHEN and CDR2 SYDVKM come from the germline V gene. The V end lost 8 bases, the J end lost 0 bases, and 11 bases lay between the germline ends. The CDR3 is made up of 13 amino acids. This CDR3 reads CASFTGTSYEQYF. The CDR3 DNA sequence: TGTGCCAGCTTTACAGGGACCTCCTACGAGCAGTACTTC. Together with reference TRBV28 and TRBJ2-7, the CDR3 gives the full variable domain: DVKVTQSSRYLVKRTGEKVFLECVQDMDHENMFWYRQDPGLGLRLIYFSYDVKMKEKGDIPEGYSVSREKKERFSLILESASTNQTSMYLCASFTGTSYEQYFGPGTRLTVT.

The rearrangement links TRBV5-6 to TRBJ2-1, with 8 bases matching TRBD2. The CDR3 runs to 15 residues. Germline V gives CDR1 SGHDT, CDR2 YYEEEE. The junction had 1 base not matched to a gene; V was cut back by 1 base and J by 1 base. The CDR3 DNA reads TGTGCCAGCAGCTTGACTAGCGGATCCTACAATGAGCAGTTCTTC. Translation gives CASSLTSGSYNEQFF.

The gene calls are TRBV10-1 and TRBJ2-5; 7 nucleotides align to TRBD2. The CDR3 runs to 16 residues. From germline, CDR1 is WNHNN and CDR2 SYGVQD (reference sequence). V lost 5 bases, J lost 5 bases, and 14 bases stayed unmatched. CDR3: CASSNGGRTPSETQYF. For the CDR3, the DNA is TGCGCCAGCAGTAACGGGGGGAGGACCCCTTCGGAGACCCAGTACTTC.

V gene TRBV24-1 combines with J gene TRBJ2-3, with D possibly TRBD1 on 5 matching bases. Per germline, CDR1 KGHDR and CDR2 SFDVKD. CDR3 length: 14 residues. Trimming shortened V by 2 bases and J by 6 bases, and 11 bases separated the two germline ends. CDR3 in amino acids: CATSDSKGRDTQYF. CDR3 bases: TGTGCCACCAGTGATTCTAAGGGGCGGGATACGCAGTATTTT.

V is TRBV27 and J is TRBJ2-1, with 11 bases identical to TRBD2. Germline loops: CDR1 MNHEY, CDR2 SMNVEV (reference sequence). The CDR3 runs 18 residues. The V and J ends lost 2 bases and 1 base, in that order; junction bases with no gene match: 7. The CDR3 reads CASSLDSGGAGSYNEQFF. CDR3 bases: TGTGCCAGCAGTTTAGATAGCGGGGGGGCCGGGTCCTACAATGAGCAGTTCTTC.

V is TRBV11-1 and J is TRBJ1-1; 10 bases map to TRBD1. Germline V gene data show CDR1 as SGHAT and CDR2 as FQDESV (reference sequence). The length of the CDR3 is 15 residues. V dropped 2 bases and J dropped 4; count of bases not matched to a gene: 4. CDR3 in amino acids: CASSLTRTGGTEAFF. The CDR3 DNA is TGTGCCAGCAGCTTAACCCGGACAGGGGGCACTGAAGCTTTCTTT.

The V and J genes are TRBV30 and TRBJ2-3, with D possibly TRBD2 on 5 matching bases. Germline V gene lookup returns CDR1 GTSNPN and CDR2 SVGIG (reference sequence). V gave up 1 base and J gave up 8 bases, with 25 bases separating them. This CDR3 has 17 amino acids. The chain's CDR3 is CAWSEVGRRSAGGTQYF. CDR3 nucleotides: TGTGCCTGGAGTGAAGTGGGTCGGCGGAGCGCCGGAGGTACGCAGTATTTT.

The chain employs TRBV7-8 and TRBJ2-1, with a possible D match to TRBD1 (6 bases). Trimming left V 3 bases short and J 0 bases short, with 9 bases between. This CDR3 has 15 amino acids. Per germline, CDR1 SGHVS and CDR2 FQNEAQ. CDR3 loop: CASSLGARSYNEQFF. The CDR3 region has the DNA TGTGCCAGCAGCTTGGGGGCCCGCTCCTACAATGAGCAGTTCTTC.

The DNA for the CDR3 is TGTGCCACCAGCAACTACAGGGTGGATGGCTACACCTTC. Amino acid sequence: CATSNYRVDGYTF. The chain links TRBV15 to TRBJ1-2, with D maybe TRBD1 (6 bases). The CDR3 has 13 amino acids. CDR1 and CDR2 (germline): LNHNV, YYDKDF (reference sequence). Trimming cost V 4 bases and J 6 bases, with 12 bases left between them.

The J gene is TRBJ1-6, the V gene TRBV7-3; 12 positions match TRBD1. CDR3 length: 15 residues. Germline assignment: CDR1 SGHTA and CDR2 FQGTGA. V was pared by 2 bases and J by 10 bases, with 3 bases of the junction left unmatched. The CDR3 sequence: CASSLGDRGQSPLHF. The CDR3 coding sequence is TGTGCCAGCAGCTTAGGGGACAGGGGGCAATCACCCCTCCACTTT.

The chain recombines TRBV2 with TRBJ2-1; 10 bases agree with TRBD2. The CDR3 totals 15 residues. Losses at the gene ends were 6 bases for V and 3 bases for J; bases not matched to a gene: 5. The germline V gene has CDR1 SNHLY and CDR2 FYNNEI. The CDR3 spells CASRSQRGGYNEQFF. As DNA, the CDR3 is TGTGCCAGCAGGTCACAGCGGGGGGGCTACAATGAGCAGTTCTTC.

This chain links TRBV27 with TRBJ1-2; tentatively, D is TRBD1 (5 bases). The CDR3 length is 15 residues. V was shortened by 0 bases and J by 2 bases, with 10 bases between the two germline ends. Germline CDR1 MNHEY, CDR2 SMNVEV (reference sequence). CDR3 nucleotides: TGTGCCAGCAGTTTATCTTCGGCAGGGAACTATGGCTACACCTTC. As protein: CASSLSSAGNYGYTF.

V and J are TRBV3-1 (or the pseudogene TRBV3-2) and TRBJ2-4, with D unclear. CDR1 and CDR2 (germline): LGHDT, YNNKEL (reference sequence). There are 14 residues in the CDR3. Trimming left V 3 bases short and J 3 bases short, with 9 bases between. CDR3 protein: CASSHAAVKNIQYF. The CDR3 nucleotides read TGTGCCAGCAGCCATGCGGCGGTCAAAAACATTCAGTACTTC.

This chain uses TRBV10-3 with TRBJ2-7; tentative D call: TRBD1 (5 bases). Germline-derived CDR1 and CDR2 are ENHRY and SYGVKD. Trimming cost V 0 bases and J 5 bases, with 11 bases left between them. The CDR3 runs 14 residues. The CDR3 reads CAISESQGPHEQYF. The CDR3 coding sequence is TGTGCCATCAGTGAGTCGCAGGGTCCCCACGAGCAGTACTTC.